Sequencing of this TCR beta chain was carried out in a study of T cell changes during pregnancy in multiple sclerosis. With respect to this clone: One junction end does not reproduce the germline sequence, and a read error may be involved.

Using immunoSEQ multiplex PCR, the repertoire was profiled, and TCRdb retains in-frame clones only, with some absent. The sample includes approximately 51,000 clones, about 90% of them seen just once. This CDR3 comprises 14 residues. Germline loops: CDR1 SSHAT, CDR2 FNYEAQ (reference sequence). The rearrangement joins TRBV7-7 to TRBJ2-5; 8 bases agree with TRBD1. The receptor's source is a female donor with multiple sclerosis, enrolled in a pregnancy study. The sequenced sample was CD4+ T cells from peripheral blood mononuclear cells, obtained after pregnancy. CDR3 DNA sequence: TGTGCTAGCAGCTCCGGACAGGGTCTGGAGACCCAGTACTTC. Translated, it gives CASSSGQGLETQYF.